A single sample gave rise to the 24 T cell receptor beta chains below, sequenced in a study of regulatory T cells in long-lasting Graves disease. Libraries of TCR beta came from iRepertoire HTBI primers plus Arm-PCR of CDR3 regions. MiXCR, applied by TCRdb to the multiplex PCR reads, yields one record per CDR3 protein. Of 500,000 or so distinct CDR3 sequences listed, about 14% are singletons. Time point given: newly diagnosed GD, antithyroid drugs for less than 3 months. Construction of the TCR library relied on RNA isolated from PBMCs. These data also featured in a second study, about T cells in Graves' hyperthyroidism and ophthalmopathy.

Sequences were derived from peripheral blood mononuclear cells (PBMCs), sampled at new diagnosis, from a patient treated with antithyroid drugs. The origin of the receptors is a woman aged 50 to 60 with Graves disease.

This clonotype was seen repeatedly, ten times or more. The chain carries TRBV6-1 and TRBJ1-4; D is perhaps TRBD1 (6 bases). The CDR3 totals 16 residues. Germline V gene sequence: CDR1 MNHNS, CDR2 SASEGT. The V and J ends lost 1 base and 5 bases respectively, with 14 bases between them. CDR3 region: CASSEDTGGINEKLFF. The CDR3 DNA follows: TGTGCCAGCAGTGAAGATACGGGGGGCATCAATGAAAAACTGTTTTTT.

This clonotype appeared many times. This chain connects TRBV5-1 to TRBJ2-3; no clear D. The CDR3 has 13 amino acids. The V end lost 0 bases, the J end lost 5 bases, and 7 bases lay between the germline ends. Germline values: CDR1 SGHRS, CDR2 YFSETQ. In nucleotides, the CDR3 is TGCGCCAGCAGCTTGGAAATACTAGATACGCAGTATTTT. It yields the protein CASSLEILDTQYF.

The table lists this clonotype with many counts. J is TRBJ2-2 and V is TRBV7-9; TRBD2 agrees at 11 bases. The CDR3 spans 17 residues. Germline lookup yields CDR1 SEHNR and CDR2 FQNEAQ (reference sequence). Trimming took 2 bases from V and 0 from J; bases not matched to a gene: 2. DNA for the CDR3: TGTGCCAGCAGCTTACCGGGACTAGCGGCGAACACCGGGGAGCTGTTTTTT. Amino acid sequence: CASSLPGLAANTGELFF. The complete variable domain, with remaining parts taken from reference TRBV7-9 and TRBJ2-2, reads DTGVSQNPRHKITKRGQNVTFRCDPISEHNRLYWYRQTLGQGPEFLTYFQNEAQLEKSRLLSDRFSAERPKGSFSTLEIQRTEQGDSAMYLCASSLPGLAANTGELFFGEGSRLTVL.

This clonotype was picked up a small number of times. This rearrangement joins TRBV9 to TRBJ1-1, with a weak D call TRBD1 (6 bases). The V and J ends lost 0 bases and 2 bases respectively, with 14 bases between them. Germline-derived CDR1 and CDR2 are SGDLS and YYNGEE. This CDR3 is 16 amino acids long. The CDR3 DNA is TGTGCCAGCAGCGTAGGCGCCAACAGGGCAAACACTGAAGCTTTCTTT. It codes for CASSVGANRANTEAFF. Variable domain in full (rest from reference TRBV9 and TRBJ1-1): DSGVTQTPKHLITATGQRVTLRCSPRSGDLSVYWYQQSLDQGLQFLIQYYNGEERAKGNILERFSAQQFPDLHSELNLSSLELGDSALYFCASSVGANRANTEAFFGQGTRLTVV.

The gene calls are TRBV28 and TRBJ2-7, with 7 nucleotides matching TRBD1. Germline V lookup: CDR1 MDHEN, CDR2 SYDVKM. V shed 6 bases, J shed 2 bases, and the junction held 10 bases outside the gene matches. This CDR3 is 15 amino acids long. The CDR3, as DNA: TGTGCCAGCAGCGGGGACCCGGGACAGACCTACGAGCAGTACTTC. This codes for CASSGDPGQTYEQYF.

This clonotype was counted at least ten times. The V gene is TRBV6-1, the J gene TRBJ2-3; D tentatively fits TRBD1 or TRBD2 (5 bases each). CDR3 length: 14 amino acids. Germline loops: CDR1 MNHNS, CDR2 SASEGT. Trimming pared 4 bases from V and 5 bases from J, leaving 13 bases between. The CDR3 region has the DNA TGTGCCAGCAGTGTTGAGGGGACCGTAGATACGCAGTATTTT. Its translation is CASSVEGTVDTQYF.

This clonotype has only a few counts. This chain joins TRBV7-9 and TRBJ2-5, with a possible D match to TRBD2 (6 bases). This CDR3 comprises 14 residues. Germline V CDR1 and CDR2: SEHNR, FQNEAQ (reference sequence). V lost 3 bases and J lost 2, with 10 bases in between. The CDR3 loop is CASSFGSKQETQYF. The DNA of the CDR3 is TGTGCCAGCAGCTTCGGGAGCAAACAAGAGACCCAGTACTTC. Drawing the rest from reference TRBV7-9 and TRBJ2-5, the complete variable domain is DTGVSQNPRHKITKRGQNVTFRCDPISEHNRLYWYRQTLGQGPEFLTYFQNEAQLEKSRLLSDRFSAERPKGSFSTLEIQRTEQGDSAMYLCASSFGSKQETQYFGPGTRLLVL.

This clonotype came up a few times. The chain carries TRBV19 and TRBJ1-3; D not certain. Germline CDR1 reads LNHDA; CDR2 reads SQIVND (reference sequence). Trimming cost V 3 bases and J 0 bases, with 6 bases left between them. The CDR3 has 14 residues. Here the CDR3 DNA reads TGTGCCAGTAGTATCCGAGGCTCTGGAAACACCATATATTTT. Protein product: CASSIRGSGNTIYF.

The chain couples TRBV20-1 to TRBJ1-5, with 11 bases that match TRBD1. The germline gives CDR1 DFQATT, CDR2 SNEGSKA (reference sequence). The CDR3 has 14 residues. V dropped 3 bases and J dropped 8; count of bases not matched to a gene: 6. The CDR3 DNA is TGCAGTGCTAGGGACAGGGGGCCCATCGAGCCCCAGCATTTT. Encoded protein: CSARDRGPIEPQHF.

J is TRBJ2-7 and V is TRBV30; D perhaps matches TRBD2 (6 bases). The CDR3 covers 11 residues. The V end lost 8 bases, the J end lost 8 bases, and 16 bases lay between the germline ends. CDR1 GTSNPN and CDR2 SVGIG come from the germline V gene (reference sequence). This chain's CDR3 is CAGTGREKQYF. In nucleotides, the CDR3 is TGTGCCGGTACGGGCCGGGAGAAGCAGTACTTC.

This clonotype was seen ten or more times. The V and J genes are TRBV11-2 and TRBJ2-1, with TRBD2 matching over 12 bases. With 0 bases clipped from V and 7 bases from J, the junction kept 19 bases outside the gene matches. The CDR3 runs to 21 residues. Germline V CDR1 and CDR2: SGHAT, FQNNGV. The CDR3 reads CASSLEWGLPSGRALGNEQFF. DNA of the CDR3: TGTGCCAGCAGCTTAGAATGGGGGCTGCCTAGCGGGAGGGCCTTGGGGAATGAGCAGTTCTTC.

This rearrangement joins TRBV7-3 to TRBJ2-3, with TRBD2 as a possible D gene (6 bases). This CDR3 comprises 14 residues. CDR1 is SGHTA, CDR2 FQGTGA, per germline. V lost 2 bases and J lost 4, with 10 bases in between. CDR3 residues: CASSLGGTADTQYF. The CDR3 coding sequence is TGTGCCAGCAGCTTAGGCGGGACCGCAGATACGCAGTATTTT.

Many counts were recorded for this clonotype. The CDR3 nucleotides are TGTGCCAGCAGCTCCTCCGGGACAGGCTTTGAAAAACTGTTTTTT. Encoded protein: CASSSSGTGFEKLFF. V and J are TRBV7-2 and TRBJ1-4; 8 bases agree with TRBD1. CDR3 size: 15 residues. Per germline, CDR1 SGHTA and CDR2 FQGNSA. The ends lost 4 bases at V and 7 bases at J; junction bases unmatched: 8.

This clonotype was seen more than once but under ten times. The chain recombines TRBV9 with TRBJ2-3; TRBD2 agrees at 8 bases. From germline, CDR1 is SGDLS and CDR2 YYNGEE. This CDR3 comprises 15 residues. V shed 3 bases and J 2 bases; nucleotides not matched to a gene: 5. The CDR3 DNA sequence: TGTGCCAGCAGCGAGACTAGCGCCGCCACAGATACGCAGTATTTT. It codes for CASSETSAATDTQYF. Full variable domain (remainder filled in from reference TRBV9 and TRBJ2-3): DSGVTQTPKHLITATGQRVTLRCSPRSGDLSVYWYQQSLDQGLQFLIQYYNGEERAKGNILERFSAQQFPDLHSELNLSSLELGDSALYFCASSETSAATDTQYFGPGTRLTVL.

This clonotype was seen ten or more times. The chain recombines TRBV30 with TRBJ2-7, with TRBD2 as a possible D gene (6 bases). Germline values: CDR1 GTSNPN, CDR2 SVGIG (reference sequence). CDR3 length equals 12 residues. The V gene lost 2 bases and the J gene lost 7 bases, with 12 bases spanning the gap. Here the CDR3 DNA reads TGTGCCTGGAGTCCGGGAGTGGGGGAGCAGTACTTC. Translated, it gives CAWSPGVGEQYF.

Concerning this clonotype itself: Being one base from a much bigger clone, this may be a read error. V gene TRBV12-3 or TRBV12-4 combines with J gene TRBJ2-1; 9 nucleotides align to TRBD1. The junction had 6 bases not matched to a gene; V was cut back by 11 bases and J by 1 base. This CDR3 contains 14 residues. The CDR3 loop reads CAGGGTGSYNEQFF. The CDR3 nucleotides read TGTGCCGGTGGCGGGACAGGGTCCTACAATGAGCAGTTCTTC.

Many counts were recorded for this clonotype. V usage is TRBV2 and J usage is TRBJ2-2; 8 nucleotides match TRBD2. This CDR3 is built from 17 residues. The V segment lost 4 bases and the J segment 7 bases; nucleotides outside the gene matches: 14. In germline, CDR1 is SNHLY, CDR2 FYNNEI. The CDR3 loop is CASSGISGSWFSGELFF. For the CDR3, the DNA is TGTGCCAGCAGTGGGATCAGCGGGAGCTGGTTTAGCGGGGAGCTGTTTTTT.

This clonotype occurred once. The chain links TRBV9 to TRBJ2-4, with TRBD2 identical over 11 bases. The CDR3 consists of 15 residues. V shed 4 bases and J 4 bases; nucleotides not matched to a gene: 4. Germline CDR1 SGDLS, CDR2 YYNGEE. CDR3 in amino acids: CASSPGTSGKNIQYF. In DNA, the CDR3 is TGTGCCAGCAGCCCTGGGACTAGCGGTAAAAACATTCAGTACTTC.

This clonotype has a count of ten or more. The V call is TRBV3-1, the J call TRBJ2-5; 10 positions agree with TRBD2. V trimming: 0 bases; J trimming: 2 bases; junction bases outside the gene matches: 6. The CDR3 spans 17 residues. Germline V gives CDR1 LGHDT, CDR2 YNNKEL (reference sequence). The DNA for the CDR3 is TGTGCCAGCAGCCAAGATCGGCTAGCGGGAGTTCAAGAGACCCAGTACTTC. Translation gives CASSQDRLAGVQETQYF.

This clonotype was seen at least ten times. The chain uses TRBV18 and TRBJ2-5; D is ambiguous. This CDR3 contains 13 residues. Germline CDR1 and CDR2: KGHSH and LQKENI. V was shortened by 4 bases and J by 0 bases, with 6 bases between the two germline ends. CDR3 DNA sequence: TGTGCCAGCTCACGTGAGGACCAAGAGACCCAGTACTTC. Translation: CASSREDQETQYF.

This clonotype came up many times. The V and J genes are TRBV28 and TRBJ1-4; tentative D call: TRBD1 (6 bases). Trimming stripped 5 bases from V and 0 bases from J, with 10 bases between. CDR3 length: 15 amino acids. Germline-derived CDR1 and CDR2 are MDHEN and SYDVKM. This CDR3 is CASSIDRPTNEKLFF. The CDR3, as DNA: TGTGCCAGCAGTATTGACAGGCCAACTAATGAAAAACTGTTTTTT.

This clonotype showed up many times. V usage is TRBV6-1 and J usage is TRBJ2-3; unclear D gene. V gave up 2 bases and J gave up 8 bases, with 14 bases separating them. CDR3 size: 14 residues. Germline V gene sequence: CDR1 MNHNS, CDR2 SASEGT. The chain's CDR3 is CASSESAGLGTQYF. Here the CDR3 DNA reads TGTGCCAGCAGTGAATCGGCAGGATTGGGTACGCAGTATTTT.

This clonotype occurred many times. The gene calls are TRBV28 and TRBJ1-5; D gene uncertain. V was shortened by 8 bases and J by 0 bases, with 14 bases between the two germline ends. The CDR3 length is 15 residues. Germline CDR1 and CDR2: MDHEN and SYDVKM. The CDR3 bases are TGTGCCAGCCAAGTGGGGTGGGTTAGCAATCAGCCCCAGCATTTT. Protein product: CASQVGWVSNQPQHF.

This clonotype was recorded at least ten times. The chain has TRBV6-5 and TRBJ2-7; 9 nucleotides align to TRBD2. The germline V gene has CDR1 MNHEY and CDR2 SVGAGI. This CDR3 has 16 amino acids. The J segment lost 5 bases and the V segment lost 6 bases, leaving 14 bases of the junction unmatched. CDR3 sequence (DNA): TGTGCCAGCAGATACCGGGGTACTAGCGGGTGGGACGAGCAGTACTTC. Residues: CASRYRGTSGWDEQYF.